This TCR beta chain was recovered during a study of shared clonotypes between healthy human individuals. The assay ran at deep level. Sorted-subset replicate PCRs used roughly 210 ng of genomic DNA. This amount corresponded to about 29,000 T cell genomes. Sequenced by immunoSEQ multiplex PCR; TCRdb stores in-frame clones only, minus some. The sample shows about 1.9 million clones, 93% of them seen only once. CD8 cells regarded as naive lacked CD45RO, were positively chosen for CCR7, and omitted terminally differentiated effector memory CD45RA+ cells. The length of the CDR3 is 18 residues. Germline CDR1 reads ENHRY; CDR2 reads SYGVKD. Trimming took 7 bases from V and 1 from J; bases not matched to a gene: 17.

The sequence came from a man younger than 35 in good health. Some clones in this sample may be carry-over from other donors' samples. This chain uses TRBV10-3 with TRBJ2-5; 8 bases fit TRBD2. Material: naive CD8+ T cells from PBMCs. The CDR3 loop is CAITLTSASVGFQETQYF. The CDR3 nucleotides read TGTGCCATCACCTTGACTAGCGCTTCGGTGGGGTTCCAAGAGACCCAGTACTTC.